Following are 20 T cell receptor beta chains from one sample sequenced in a study of blood T cells in healthy people across ages. It was with a sample-barcoded 5' primer and a J-beta primer mix that a second PCR of about 7 to 12 cycles was run. MiXCR was run by TCRdb on the 5' RACE reads, yielding one entry per CDR3 protein. The sample lists over 1,200,000 distinct CDR3 sequences, around 59% occurring once. Input material: blood. The receptors here all came from a man aged 18 to 35 in good health.

CDR3 nucleotides: TGTGCCAGCAGCCACTTTCCCCGGACTAGCTCGAGCGAGCAGTACTTC. This encodes CASSHFPRTSSSEQYF. The chain employs TRBV3-1 and TRBJ2-7; 8 bases fit TRBD2. The germline CDR1 and CDR2 sequences are LGHDT and YNNKEL (reference sequence). V was pared by 3 bases and J by 6 bases, with 13 bases of the junction left unmatched. CDR3 size: 16 residues.

The chain uses TRBV3-1 and TRBJ2-5, with 10 positions matching TRBD1. The DNA end favors TRBJ2-7, so the J call may be wrong. Germline CDR1 reads LGHDT; CDR2 reads YNNKEL (reference sequence). The CDR3 consists of 17 residues. This CDR3 is CASSQVRDRGPIYEQYF. The CDR3 nucleotides are TGTGCCAGCAGCCAAGTTAGGGACAGGGGACCGATCTACGAGCAGTACTTC.

In this sample, this clonotype turned up once. This rearrangement joins TRBV4-1 to TRBJ2-1; possibly TRBD1 or TRBD2 for D (6 bases each). V shed 0 bases and J shed 7 bases, with 13 bases lying between them. This CDR3 contains 15 residues. Germline V gene data show CDR1 as MGHRA and CDR2 as YSYEKL. CDR3 sequence reads: CASSQDRGRVNEQFF. CDR3 coding DNA: TGCGCCAGCAGCCAAGATCGGGGGCGTGTGAATGAGCAGTTCTTC.

This chain uses TRBV27 with TRBJ2-2, with 7 nucleotides matching TRBD1. CDR3 length equals 13 residues. Per germline, CDR1 MNHEY and CDR2 SMNVEV (reference sequence). The trim removed 10 bases at V and 2 bases at J, leaving 4 bases unmatched. This CDR3 is CANRDSNTGELFF. CDR3 in DNA: TGTGCCAACCGGGACAGTAACACCGGGGAGCTGTTTTTT.

In nucleotides, the CDR3 is TGTGCCAGCAGCCGATGGGGGGGCGCGGGCACTGAAGCTTTCTTT. It encodes CASSRWGGAGTEAFF. V gene TRBV27 combines with J gene TRBJ1-1; D might be TRBD1 (6 bases). Per the germline V gene, CDR1 is MNHEY and CDR2 is SMNVEV (reference sequence). This CDR3 spans 15 amino acids. Trimming shortened V by 6 bases and J by 4 bases, and 18 bases separated the two germline ends.

This chain joins TRBV5-1 and TRBJ2-3; TRBD1 matches at 7 bases. V was clipped by 6 bases and J by 4 bases; unmatched bases: 8. The CDR3 extends over 14 amino acids. Germline V gene sequence: CDR1 SGHRS, CDR2 YFSETQ. CDR3 DNA: TGCGCCAGCATCGATCGACAGGGATCAGATACGCAGTATTTT. Amino acid sequence: CASIDRQGSDTQYF.

The V call is TRBV7-2, the J call TRBJ1-2, with unresolved D. CDR1 and CDR2 from the germline V gene are SGHTA and FQGNSA. The CDR3 is made up of 12 amino acids. Trimming stripped 4 bases from V and 4 bases from J, with 7 bases between. The CDR3 bases are TGTGCCAGCAGCTCTTACAGCTATGGCTACACCTTC. It is translated as CASSSYSYGYTF.

There are a few counts of this clonotype. This chain links TRBV5-1 with TRBJ2-7, with TRBD1 as a possible D gene (6 bases). The V and J ends lost 4 bases and 2 bases respectively, with 19 bases between them. This CDR3 region has 16 residues. From germline, CDR1 is SGHRS and CDR2 YFSETQ. The CDR3 protein is CASSNKTGTMTYEQYF. CDR3 coding DNA: TGCGCCAGCAGCAACAAGACCGGGACAATGACCTACGAGCAGTACTTC.

The CDR3 here is CASSPPQAVTNEKLFF. CDR3 sequence (DNA): TGTGCCAGCAGCCCCCCCCAGGCGGTGACTAATGAAAAACTGTTTTTT. This rearrangement joins TRBV7-9 to TRBJ1-4; D gene uncertain. V was trimmed by 5 bases and J by 2 bases, leaving 15 bases between them. The V gene's germline CDR1 is SEHNR and CDR2 FQNEAQ (reference sequence). CDR3 length: 16 residues.

This clonotype has at least ten counts. This chain uses TRBV5-6 with TRBJ2-4, with D unresolved. The CDR3 loop spans 13 amino acids. Germline values: CDR1 SGHDT, CDR2 YYEEEE. Trimming stripped 0 bases from V and 8 bases from J, with 9 bases between. CDR3 sequence (DNA): TGTGCCAGCAGCTTGGTAACGGGTGACATTCAGTACTTC. As protein: CASSLVTGDIQYF.

The V call is TRBV20-1, the J call TRBJ2-7; D ambiguous. Trimming shortened V by 3 bases and J by 1 base, and 16 bases separated the two germline ends. The V gene's germline CDR1 is DFQATT and CDR2 SNEGSKA (reference sequence). The CDR3 spans 15 residues. The CDR3: CSASSQLINSYEQYF. In DNA form, the CDR3 reads TGCAGTGCTAGTTCCCAGTTAATCAATTCCTACGAGCAGTACTTC.

The chain uses TRBV7-2 and TRBJ2-7; 8 nucleotides align to TRBD2. The V gene's germline CDR1 is SGHTA and CDR2 FQGNSA. The CDR3 covers 13 residues. V shed 5 bases and J 5 bases; nucleotides not matched to a gene: 5. CDR3 bases: TGTGCCAGCAGCCCGACTAGCGTAAACGAGCAGTACTTC. This encodes CASSPTSVNEQYF.

The chain uses TRBV10-3 and TRBJ1-2; D remains unclear. The V end lost 2 bases, the J end lost 8 bases, and 15 bases lay between the germline ends. The CDR3 is made up of 14 amino acids. Germline V gene data show CDR1 as ENHRY and CDR2 as SYGVKD. The CDR3 region is CAISEAEGVWGYTF. CDR3 coding DNA: TGTGCCATCAGTGAGGCGGAGGGAGTCTGGGGCTACACCTTC.

This clonotype was detected once. The CDR3 coding sequence is TGTGCCAGCAGCTTTCCTTGGGATCAAGGCACCCACAATGAGCAGTTCTTC. It yields the protein CASSFPWDQGTHNEQFF. The V call is TRBV7-9, the J call TRBJ2-1; the D is unclear. CDR1 SEHNR and CDR2 FQNEAQ come from the germline V gene (reference sequence). The CDR3 is 17 amino acids. The germline V and J ends were trimmed by 3 bases and 5 bases, with 20 bases remaining between them.

The chain recombines TRBV12-3 or TRBV12-4 with TRBJ2-2; D might be TRBD1 or TRBD2, each matching 6 bases. The CDR3 totals 14 residues. Between the trimmed V and J ends, which lost 7 bases and 1 base, there was a span of 10 bases. The CDR3 DNA is TGTGCCAGCAAGGGGGGACAGAACACCGGGGAGCTGTTTTTT. As protein: CASKGGQNTGELFF.

This clonotype turned up a few times. As DNA, the CDR3 is TGCAGCGTTGAATGGCGGGGTTCAGGCAAAAACATTCAGTACTTC. Translating gives CSVEWRGSGKNIQYF. The V call is TRBV29-1, the J call TRBJ2-4; perhaps TRBD2 as D (6 bases). V dropped 2 bases and J dropped 3 bases, with 14 bases sitting between them. The germline gives CDR1 SQVTM, CDR2 ANQGSEA. CDR3 size: 15 residues.

The rearrangement uses TRBV6-1 and TRBJ2-1; 7 bases match TRBD2. The V gene end was trimmed by 6 bases and the J gene end by 5 bases; junction bases not matched to a gene: 4. The CDR3 has 13 residues. From germline, CDR1 is MNHNS and CDR2 SASEGT. The CDR3 sequence: CASSESGNNEQFF. The CDR3 DNA reads TGTGCCAGCAGCGAAAGCGGGAACAATGAGCAGTTCTTC.

V gene TRBV4-1 combines with J gene TRBJ2-7; TRBD2 agrees at 7 bases. The CDR3 is 14 amino acids. From germline, CDR1 is MGHRA and CDR2 YSYEKL. Trimming at V came to 1 base and at J to 2 bases, leaving 2 bases not matched to a gene. As DNA, the CDR3 is TGCGCCAGCAGCCAAGGAGCGGGACCCTACGAGCAGTACTTC. Translated, it gives CASSQGAGPYEQYF.

This chain links TRBV11-1 with TRBJ2-5; unclear D gene. V lost 1 base to trimming and J lost 2 bases, with 8 bases between them. CDR1 is SGHAT, CDR2 FQDESV, per germline (reference sequence). The CDR3 loop spans 14 amino acids. In DNA form, the CDR3 reads TGTGCCAGCAGCTTAGTGGAGAGACAAGAGACCCAGTACTTC. Amino acid sequence: CASSLVERQETQYF. The variable domain in full, with the rest retrieved from reference TRBV11-1 and TRBJ2-5, is EAEVAQSPRYKITEKSQAVAFWCDPISGHATLYWYRQILGQGPELLVQFQDESVVDDSQLPKDRFSAERLKGVDSTLKIQPAELGDSAMYLCASSLVERQETQYFGPGTRLLVL.

The chain carries TRBV20-1 and TRBJ2-1, with 10 nucleotides matching TRBD2. The CDR3 loop spans 16 amino acids. Germline trimming cut 5 bases from V and 10 bases from J; bases unmatched to any gene: 17. Germline CDR1 and CDR2: DFQATT and SNEGSKA (reference sequence). CDR3 sequence: CSAEDYGIAGGREQFF. The DNA of the CDR3 is TGCAGTGCTGAAGATTATGGGATAGCGGGGGGCCGGGAGCAGTTCTTC.